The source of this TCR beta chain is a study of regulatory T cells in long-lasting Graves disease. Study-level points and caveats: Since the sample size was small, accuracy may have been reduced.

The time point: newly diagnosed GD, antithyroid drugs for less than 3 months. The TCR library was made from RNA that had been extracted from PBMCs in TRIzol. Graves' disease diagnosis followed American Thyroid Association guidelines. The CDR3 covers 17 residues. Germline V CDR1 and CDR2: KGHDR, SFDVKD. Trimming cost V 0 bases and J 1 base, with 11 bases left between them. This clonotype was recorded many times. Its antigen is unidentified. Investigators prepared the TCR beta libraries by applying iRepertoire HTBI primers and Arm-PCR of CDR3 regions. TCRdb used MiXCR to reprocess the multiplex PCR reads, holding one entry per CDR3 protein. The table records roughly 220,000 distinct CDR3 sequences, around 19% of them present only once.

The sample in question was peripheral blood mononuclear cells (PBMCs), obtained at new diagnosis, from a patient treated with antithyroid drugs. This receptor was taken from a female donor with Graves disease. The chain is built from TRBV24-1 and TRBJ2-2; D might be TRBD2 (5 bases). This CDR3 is CATSDLPGRENTGELFF. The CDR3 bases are TGTGCCACCAGTGATTTGCCCGGACGGGAGAACACCGGGGAGCTGTTTTTT.